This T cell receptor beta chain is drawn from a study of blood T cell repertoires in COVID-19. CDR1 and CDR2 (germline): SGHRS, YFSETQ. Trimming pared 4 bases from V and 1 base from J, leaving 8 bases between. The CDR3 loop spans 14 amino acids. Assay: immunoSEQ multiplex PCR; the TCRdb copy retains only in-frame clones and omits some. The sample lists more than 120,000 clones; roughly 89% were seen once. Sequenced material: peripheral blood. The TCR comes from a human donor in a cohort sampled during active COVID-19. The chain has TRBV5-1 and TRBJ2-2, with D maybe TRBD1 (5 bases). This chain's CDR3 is CASSTTGNTGELFF. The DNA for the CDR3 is TGCGCCAGCAGCACTACAGGGAACACCGGGGAGCTGTTTTTT.